The 18 T cell receptor beta chains presented below share a single source sample, sequenced in a study of cytomegalovirus exposure and HLA in healthy donors. In the PCR, 60 Vbeta and 13 Jbeta primers were used. Only in-frame clones appear in the TCRdb table, and some are missing; sequencing was by immunoSEQ multiplex PCR. Here the sample spans 85,000 to 95,000 clones, 6% to 9% being singletons. Sequencing used PBMCs. These receptors came from a man aged 45-65 years in good health and CMV-seronegative.

This clone has a handful of counts. The V call is TRBV30, the J call TRBJ1-1; D call uncertain. The CDR3 has 16 amino acids. V shed 0 bases and J shed 1 base, with 15 bases lying between them. CDR1 GTSNPN and CDR2 SVGIG come from the germline V gene (reference sequence). As DNA, the CDR3 is TGTGCCTGGAGTGTCCCTGAAGGGAGTAAGAACACTGAAGCTTTCTTT. Encoded protein: CAWSVPEGSKNTEAFF.

The V gene is TRBV9, the J gene TRBJ2-7; TRBD2 aligns across 10 bases. CDR3 length: 15 residues. The V segment lost 4 bases and the J segment 0 bases; nucleotides outside the gene matches: 4. Per germline, CDR1 SGDLS and CDR2 YYNGEE. CDR3 coding DNA: TGTGCCAGCAGCCCGTTAGCGGGGGGCTCCTACGAGCAGTACTTC. Translating it yields CASSPLAGGSYEQYF.

This clone was counted a few times. The V and J genes are TRBV2 and TRBJ2-7; D is possibly TRBD1 (7 bases). V lost 8 bases, J lost 3 bases, and 14 bases lay in between. Germline CDR1 SNHLY, CDR2 FYNNEI. This CDR3 has 13 amino acids. The CDR3 region is CASGGTEYYEQYF. The DNA of the CDR3 is TGTGCCAGCGGGGGGACAGAATACTACGAGCAGTACTTC.

This chain uses TRBV29-1 with TRBJ1-4, with 9 bases aligning to TRBD1. The CDR3 totals 14 residues. Germline loops: CDR1 SQVTM, CDR2 ANQGSEA. The V and J ends lost 5 bases and 7 bases, in that order; junction bases with no gene match: 8. This CDR3 is CSVSSGTGSEKLFF. CDR3 coding DNA: TGCAGCGTTTCCTCCGGGACAGGGAGTGAAAAACTGTTTTTT. The whole variable domain, filled in from reference TRBV29-1 and TRBJ1-4, reads SAVISQKPSRDICQRGTSLTIQCQVDSQVTMMFWYRQQPGQSLTLIATANQGSEATYESGFVIDKFPISRPNLTFSTLTVSNMSPEDSSIYLCSVSSGTGSEKLFFGSGTQLSVL.

This clone was seen more than once but under ten times. V gene TRBV28 combines with J gene TRBJ1-2; D is possibly TRBD1 (6 bases). The germline CDR1 and CDR2 sequences are MDHEN and SYDVKM. The CDR3 has 16 residues. Trimming pared 3 bases from V and 0 bases from J, leaving 14 bases between. CDR3 bases: TGTGCCAGCAGTTTGGCAGGGGTGTTATCTAACTATGGCTACACCTTC. Amino acid sequence: CASSLAGVLSNYGYTF.

The chain employs TRBV9 and TRBJ2-1; 12 nucleotides line up with TRBD2. The CDR3 is 16 residues long. CDR1 and CDR2 (germline): SGDLS, YYNGEE. Trimming at V came to 4 bases and at J to 4 bases, leaving 6 bases not matched to a gene. CDR3 sequence: CASSTSGTSGYNEQFF. The CDR3 nucleotides read TGTGCCAGCAGCACTTCCGGGACTAGCGGGTACAATGAGCAGTTCTTC. Together with reference TRBV9 and TRBJ2-1, the CDR3 gives the full variable domain: DSGVTQTPKHLITATGQRVTLRCSPRSGDLSVYWYQQSLDQGLQFLIQYYNGEERAKGNILERFSAQQFPDLHSELNLSSLELGDSALYFCASSTSGTSGYNEQFFGPGTRLTVL.

The chain has TRBV28 and TRBJ1-2; TRBD1 matches at 8 bases. Germline CDR1 and CDR2: MDHEN and SYDVKM. The CDR3 spans 14 residues. With V trimmed by 3 bases and J by 4 bases, 4 bases remained unmatched. The CDR3 protein is CASSFGQGAYGYTF. CDR3 in DNA: TGTGCCAGCAGTTTTGGGCAGGGGGCCTATGGCTACACCTTC.

This chain connects TRBV2 to TRBJ2-7; 9 nucleotides match TRBD2. CDR3 length: 15 residues. The germline gives CDR1 SNHLY, CDR2 FYNNEI. The trim removed 3 bases at V and 4 bases at J, leaving 7 bases unmatched. The CDR3 protein is CASSEGGLAFYEQYF. The CDR3 DNA reads TGTGCCAGCAGTGAGGGGGGACTAGCCTTTTACGAGCAGTACTTC.

This clone turned up a few times. The V call is TRBV15, the J call TRBJ2-1; 12 positions agree with TRBD2. Trimming at V came to 1 base and at J to 5 bases, leaving 0 bases not matched to a gene. Germline V lookup: CDR1 LNHNV, CDR2 YYDKDF (reference sequence). The CDR3 covers 15 residues. DNA of the CDR3: TGTGCCACCAGCAGAGGACTAGCGGGAGACAATGAGCAGTTCTTC. Its protein product is CATSRGLAGDNEQFF.

CDR3 amino acids: CASSPRPGGSRDPLHF. CDR3 bases: TGTGCCAGCAGCCCCCGCCCGGGGGGGTCTCGAGATCCCCTCCACTTT. This chain uses TRBV11-2 with TRBJ1-6; maybe TRBD1 (5 bases). Per germline, CDR1 SGHAT and CDR2 FQNNGV. CDR3 length equals 16 residues. V was clipped by 5 bases and J by 13 bases, with 24 bases between them.

A few counts support this clone. The V call is TRBV7-2, the J call TRBJ2-6, with a tentative D call TRBD1 (5 bases). CDR3 length equals 16 residues. Looked up from germline, CDR1 is SGHTA and CDR2 is FQGNSA. V gave up 0 bases and J gave up 3 bases, with 9 bases separating them. CDR3 sequence: CASSLAAGNGANVLTF. The CDR3 DNA sequence: TGTGCCAGCAGCTTAGCGGCAGGGAATGGGGCCAACGTCCTGACTTTC.

The V and J genes are TRBV27 and TRBJ1-4, with D tentatively TRBD1 (5 bases). Germline V gene sequence: CDR1 MNHEY, CDR2 SMNVEV (reference sequence). V was trimmed by 6 bases and J by 2 bases, leaving 10 bases between them. The CDR3 is made up of 14 amino acids. In nucleotides, the CDR3 is TGTGCCAGCAGGAATCAGGGCACTAATGAAAAACTGTTTTTT. Its protein is CASRNQGTNEKLFF.

The chain joins TRBV6-5 to TRBJ2-1, with 7 positions matching TRBD1. CDR3 length: 14 amino acids. After removal of 4 bases from V and 4 bases from J, the junction contained 4 bases not matched to a gene. Germline CDR1 reads MNHEY; CDR2 reads SVGAGI. CDR3 in amino acids: CASSFGTDYNEQFF. The CDR3 DNA is TGTGCCAGCAGTTTCGGGACAGATTACAATGAGCAGTTCTTC.

The chain links TRBV11-1 to TRBJ2-5; D unclear. Germline CDR1 is SGHAT and CDR2 is FQDESV (reference sequence). Trimming took 5 bases from V and 2 from J, leaving 9 bases between them. CDR3 length: 13 amino acids. The CDR3 is CASSIGTQETQYF. DNA for the CDR3: TGTGCCAGCAGCATCGGTACTCAAGAGACCCAGTACTTC.

The chain couples TRBV5-1 to TRBJ2-3; 7 positions agree with TRBD2. The CDR3 is made up of 16 amino acids. CDR1 and CDR2 (germline): SGHRS, YFSETQ. The V gene end was trimmed by 3 bases and the J gene end by 0 bases; junction bases not matched to a gene: 7. The CDR3, as DNA: TGCGCCAGCAGCTCCGTAGCGGGCCCGAGCACAGATACGCAGTATTTT. Translation gives CASSSVAGPSTDTQYF.

This clone was picked up a small number of times. CDR3 nucleotides: TGTGCCAGCAGACAACGACAGGGGTGGACTGAAGCTTTCTTT. It specifies CASRQRQGWTEAFF. The chain uses TRBV27 and TRBJ1-1, with TRBD1 identical over 8 bases. This CDR3 is built from 14 residues. Germline CDR1 and CDR2: MNHEY and SMNVEV (reference sequence). Germline trimming cut 6 bases from V and 5 bases from J; bases unmatched to any gene: 8.

The V call is TRBV30, the J call TRBJ1-1; tentatively, D is TRBD1 (5 bases). CDR3 length: 14 amino acids. V was pared by 3 bases and J by 1 base, with 12 bases between. Germline V lookup: CDR1 GTSNPN, CDR2 SVGIG (reference sequence). The DNA for the CDR3 is TGTGCCTGGAGGGGGGGGGACTGGAACACTGAAGCTTTCTTT. Protein product: CAWRGGDWNTEAFF.

The chain couples TRBV13 to TRBJ1-4, with 7 bases aligning to TRBD1. Per germline, CDR1 PRHDT and CDR2 FYEKMQ (reference sequence). J was trimmed by 8 bases and V by 5 bases; bases with no gene match: 5. This CDR3 comprises 13 residues. DNA for the CDR3: TGTGCCAGCAGCCCCGACAGGGACGAAAAACTGTTTTTT. Translation gives CASSPDRDEKLFF.